These 11 T cell receptor beta chains were all obtained from the same sample, sequenced in a study of T-cell reconstitution after alpha-beta-depleted transplantation in children. The TCRbeta library incorporated unique molecular identifiers. Each CDR3 protein gets one entry after TCRdb re-called the PCR reads with MiXCR. Here the sample spans just over 350,000 distinct CDR3 sequences, about an eighth being singletons. The material was PBMCs, obtained from the stem cell graft. The receptors originated from a human donor who donated a stem cell graft to a child with Fanconi anemia.

This clonotype turned up a few times. J is TRBJ2-3 and V is TRBV9; D uncertain. The CDR3 loop spans 14 amino acids. Deletions cut 0 bases from V and 2 bases from J, with 7 bases between. Per germline, CDR1 SGDLS and CDR2 YYNGEE. This CDR3 reads CASSVVGNTDTQYF. CDR3 coding DNA: TGTGCCAGCAGCGTAGTGGGTAACACAGATACGCAGTATTTT.

V is TRBV6-1 and J is TRBJ1-1; TRBD1 agrees at 9 bases. The germline CDR1 and CDR2 sequences are MNHNS and SASEGT. With V trimmed by 0 bases and J by 3 bases, 5 bases remained unmatched. This CDR3 spans 16 amino acids. CDR3: CASSEAWGQGYTEAFF. CDR3 in DNA: TGTGCCAGCAGTGAAGCATGGGGACAGGGCTACACTGAAGCTTTCTTT.

This clonotype has only a few counts. Here the CDR3 DNA reads TGTGCCAGCAGTTACTCACCCCCAGACAGGGGAGGAAACACCATATATTTT. Its translation is CASSYSPPDRGGNTIYF. The V gene is TRBV6-5, the J gene TRBJ1-3; 8 bases match TRBD1. V was clipped by 0 bases and J by 4 bases; unmatched bases: 8. In germline, CDR1 is MNHEY, CDR2 SVGAGI. The CDR3 length is 17 residues.

The rearrangement uses TRBV5-1 and TRBJ1-1; D ambiguous. Germline CDR1 reads SGHRS; CDR2 reads YFSETQ. This CDR3 contains 13 residues. The ends were cut back, 5 bases at V and 1 base at J, with 9 bases in the middle. CDR3 region: CASRFAPNTEAFF. The CDR3 region has the DNA TGCGCCAGCAGGTTCGCTCCGAACACTGAAGCTTTCTTT.

This chain joins TRBV28 and TRBJ2-3; 13 bases match TRBD2. The junction had 14 bases not matched to a gene; V was cut back by 3 bases and J by 2 bases. Germline lookup yields CDR1 MDHEN and CDR2 SYDVKM. The CDR3 runs to 20 residues. Here the CDR3 DNA reads TGTGCCAGCAGTTTCGGCCCAATATGGACTAGCGGGGGCTTCACAGATACGCAGTATTTT. Translated, it gives CASSFGPIWTSGGFTDTQYF.

This clonotype has only a few counts. The chain couples TRBV4-3 to TRBJ1-6; D gene ambiguous. The CDR3 consists of 17 residues. V was shortened by 0 bases and J by 3 bases, with 12 bases between the two germline ends. Germline CDR1 and CDR2: LGHNA and YSLEER. The CDR3 nucleotides read TGCGCCAGCAGCCAAGAGTTGTCGGCTTTCTATAATTCACCCCTCCACTTT. As protein: CASSQELSAFYNSPLHF.

This clonotype was found many times. CDR3 sequence: CASSYNPGQALSGANVLTF. The CDR3 bases are TGTGCCAGCAGCTATAATCCGGGACAGGCCCTATCTGGGGCCAACGTCCTGACTTTC. V and J are TRBV7-6 and TRBJ2-6; TRBD1 matches at 8 bases. V trimming: 4 bases; J trimming: 1 base; junction bases outside the gene matches: 12. The CDR3 is 19 residues long. Germline V gene data show CDR1 as SGHVS and CDR2 as FNYEAQ.

This clonotype has just a few counts. The chain recombines TRBV5-1 with TRBJ2-5; no firm D call. Trimming pared 1 base from V and 1 base from J, leaving 5 bases between. Germline V gene lookup returns CDR1 SGHRS and CDR2 YFSETQ. The CDR3 has 13 amino acids. The CDR3 sequence: CASSLNAQETQYF. The CDR3 DNA sequence: TGCGCCAGCAGCTTGAACGCCCAAGAGACCCAGTACTTC.

V gene TRBV9 combines with J gene TRBJ2-2; D is undetermined. The CDR3 totals 14 residues. The germline CDR1 and CDR2 sequences are SGDLS and YYNGEE. V shed 0 bases and J shed 2 bases, with 5 bases lying between them. The CDR3 region has the DNA TGTGCCAGCAGCGTAGCGGTCAACACCGGGGAGCTGTTTTTT. Its protein is CASSVAVNTGELFF.

This clonotype was detected a few times. The chain recombines TRBV7-6 with TRBJ2-3; TRBD1 matches 7 bases. CDR3 length equals 17 residues. The junction had 14 bases not matched to a gene; V was cut back by 4 bases and J by 4 bases. CDR1 and CDR2 from the germline V gene are SGHVS and FNYEAQ. The CDR3 DNA sequence: TGTGCCAGCAGCTCCCTGGTACAGGGGTGGACGGCAGATACGCAGTATTTT. The encoded protein is CASSSLVQGWTADTQYF.

This chain uses TRBV27 with TRBJ2-2; D tentatively reads TRBD1 or TRBD2 (6 bases each). The CDR3 spans 16 residues. Trimming took 4 bases from V and 3 from J, leaving 15 bases between them. From germline, CDR1 is MNHEY and CDR2 SMNVEV (reference sequence). The CDR3, as DNA: TGTGCCAGCAGTTGGGCGGTGAGGGGGGACACCGGGGAGCTGTTTTTT. Translated: CASSWAVRGDTGELFF.